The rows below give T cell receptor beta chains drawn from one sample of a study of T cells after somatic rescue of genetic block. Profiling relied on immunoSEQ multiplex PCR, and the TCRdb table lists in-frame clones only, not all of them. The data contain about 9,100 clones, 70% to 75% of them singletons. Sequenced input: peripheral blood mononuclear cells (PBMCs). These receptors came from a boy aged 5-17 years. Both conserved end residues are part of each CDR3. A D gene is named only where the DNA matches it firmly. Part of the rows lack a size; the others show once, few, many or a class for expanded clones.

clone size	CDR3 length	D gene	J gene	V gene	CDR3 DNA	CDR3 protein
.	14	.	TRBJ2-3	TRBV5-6	TGTGCCAGCAGCTTCATTGTTGTCACAGATACGCAGTATTTT	CASSFIVVTDTQYF
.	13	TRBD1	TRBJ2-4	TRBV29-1	TGCAGCGTTGAGGACAGGGGGCGAAACATTCAGTACTTC	CSVEDRGRNIQYF
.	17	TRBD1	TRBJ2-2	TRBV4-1	TGCGCCAGCAGCCAGCTCCTTGGACAGGGGGGTGCCGGGGAGCTGTTTTTT	CASSQLLGQGGAGELFF
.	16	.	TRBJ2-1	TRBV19	TGTGCCAGTAGTATTGGGGCCCTTACAGTCTACAATGAGCAGTTCTTC	CASSIGALTVYNEQFF
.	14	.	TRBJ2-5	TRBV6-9	TGTGCCAGCAGTTACCTTAAGGGGCAAGAGACCCAGTACTTC	CASSYLKGQETQYF
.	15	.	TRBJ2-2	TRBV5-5	TGTGCCAGCAGCCCGACAGGTCTGAACACCGGGGAGCTGTTTTTT	CASSPTGLNTGELFF
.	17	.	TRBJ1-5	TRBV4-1	TGCGCCAGCAGCCAAACTAGGAGGAAGGGGCTCAATCAGCCCCAGCATTTT	CASSQTRRKGLNQPQHF
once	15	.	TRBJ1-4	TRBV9	TGTGCCAGCAGCGTAGGCGTAGAAAGTAATGAAAAACTGTTTTTT	CASSVGVESNEKLFF
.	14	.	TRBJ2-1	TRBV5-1	TGCGCCAGCAGCTCTGACAGCCTTTACAATGAGCAGTTCTTC	CASSSDSLYNEQFF
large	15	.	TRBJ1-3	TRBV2	TGTGCCAGCAAGGGCCAGGGGTCCTCTGGAAACACCATATATTTT	CASKGQGSSGNTIYF